Sequencing of this T cell receptor (beta chain) was carried out in a study of beta chain features in type 1 diabetes. The study's findings and limits: Shorter TCRB CDR3s, moderately but significantly so, marked every one of the four CD4+ subsets in Type 1 diabetes patients.

Looked up from germline, CDR1 is SGHRS and CDR2 is YFSETQ. This CDR3 has 14 residues. Trimming at V came to 4 bases and at J to 7 bases, leaving 9 bases not matched to a gene. The study reverse transcribed the entire isolated RNA, so it sequenced expressed TCRB transcripts. TCRdb keeps only in-frame clones here, not all; method: immunoSEQ multiplex PCR. The data hold under 400,000 clones, with 10% to 15% observed a single time. With regard to this clone: Antigen specificity is unknown.

This TCR was recovered from a woman aged 18-30 years with type 1 diabetes. The V gene is TRBV5-1, the J gene TRBJ1-2; 8 bases are shared with TRBD1. Sequenced input: naive CD4+ T cells from blood. Here the CDR3 reads CASSAGQGRTGYTF. The CDR3 DNA follows: TGCGCCAGCAGCGCAGGACAGGGAAGGACTGGCTACACCTTC.